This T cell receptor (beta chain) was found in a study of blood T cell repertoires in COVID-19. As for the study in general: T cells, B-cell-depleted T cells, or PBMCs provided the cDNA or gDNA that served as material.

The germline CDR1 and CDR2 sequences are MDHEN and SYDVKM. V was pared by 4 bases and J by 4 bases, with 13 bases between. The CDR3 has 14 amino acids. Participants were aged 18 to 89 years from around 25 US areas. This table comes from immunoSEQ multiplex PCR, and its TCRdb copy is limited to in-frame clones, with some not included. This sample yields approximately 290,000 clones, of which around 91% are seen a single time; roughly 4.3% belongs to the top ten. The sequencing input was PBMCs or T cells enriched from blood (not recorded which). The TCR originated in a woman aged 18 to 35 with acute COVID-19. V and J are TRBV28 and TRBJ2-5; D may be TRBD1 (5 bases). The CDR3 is CASSSPWGAETQYF. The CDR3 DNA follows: TGTGCCAGCAGTTCCCCATGGGGCGCAGAGACCCAGTACTTC. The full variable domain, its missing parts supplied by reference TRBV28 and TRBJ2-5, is DVKVTQSSRYLVKRTGEKVFLECVQDMDHENMFWYRQDPGLGLRLIYFSYDVKMKEKGDIPEGYSVSREKKERFSLILESASTNQTSMYLCASSSPWGAETQYFGPGTRLLVL.